The 9 T cell receptor beta chains listed next were all sequenced from one sample in a study of radiotherapy plus CTLA-4 blockade in lung cancer. The table came from immunoSEQ multiplex PCR; TCRdb's copy has only in-frame clones and leaves some out. This sample has tens of thousands of clones, with roughly 70% found just once. The sequences come from peripheral blood, collected from a patient treated with radiotherapy plus ipilimumab. These receptors originate from a human donor with non-small cell lung cancer that progressed on radiotherapy plus ipilimumab.

The chain combines TRBV6-1 with TRBJ1-5, with D unresolved. V lost 2 bases and J lost 6, with 14 bases in between. The CDR3 totals 15 residues. Germline V lookup: CDR1 MNHNS, CDR2 SASEGT. The CDR3 is CASSEIGALSQPQHF. The CDR3 DNA is TGTGCCAGCAGTGAAATAGGAGCCCTTAGTCAGCCCCAGCATTTT.

The chain couples TRBV9 to TRBJ2-1; D not certain. V was cut by 0 bases and J by 5 bases, with 9 bases left in between. This CDR3 has 14 residues. Germline V gene sequence: CDR1 SGDLS, CDR2 YYNGEE. CDR3 in DNA: TGTGCCAGCAGCGTAGAGGGTATGAACAATGAGCAGTTCTTC. This encodes CASSVEGMNNEQFF.

The V and J genes are TRBV7-9 and TRBJ2-6; 7 nucleotides match TRBD1. The V gene's germline CDR1 is SEHNR and CDR2 FQNEAQ (reference sequence). CDR3 length equals 19 residues. The V segment lost 5 bases and the J segment 0 bases; nucleotides outside the gene matches: 13. CDR3 loop: CASSPRGGQVSSGANVLTF. The DNA of the CDR3 is TGTGCCAGCAGCCCCCGGGGCGGACAGGTTTCCTCTGGGGCCAACGTCCTGACTTTC. Full variable domain (remainder filled in from reference TRBV7-9 and TRBJ2-6): DTGVSQNPRHKITKRGQNVTFRCDPISEHNRLYWYRQTLGQGPEFLTYFQNEAQLEKSRLLSDRFSAERPKGSFSTLEIQRTEQGDSAMYLCASSPRGGQVSSGANVLTFGAGSRLTVL.

The J gene is TRBJ1-5, the V gene TRBV27; no reliable D call. This CDR3 is 12 amino acids long. CDR1 and CDR2 from the germline V gene are MNHEY and SMNVEV (reference sequence). The V end was cut by 3 bases, the J end by 2 bases, with 2 bases between. CDR3 nucleotide sequence: TGTGCCAGCAGTTTCCGCAATCAGCCCCAGCATTTT. Amino acids: CASSFRNQPQHF.

The V gene is TRBV6-1, the J gene TRBJ2-1; D ambiguous. From germline, CDR1 is MNHNS and CDR2 SASEGT. The V gene lost 1 base and the J gene lost 4 bases, with 11 bases spanning the gap. This CDR3 contains 15 residues. In DNA form, the CDR3 reads TGTGCCAGCAGTGAAGTAGGATTACTTTACAATGAGCAGTTCTTC. Translating it yields CASSEVGLLYNEQFF.

The genes are TRBV6-5 and TRBJ1-2; 7 bases are shared with TRBD1. The CDR3 contains 15 residues. Germline V gene lookup returns CDR1 MNHEY and CDR2 SVGAGI. With V trimmed by 4 bases and J by 2 bases, 7 bases remained unmatched. The DNA of the CDR3 is TGTGCCAGCAGTTTCCTCGGACAGGCAAACTATGGCTACACCTTC. Amino acids: CASSFLGQANYGYTF.

V and J are TRBV28 and TRBJ1-1; D is unclear. The CDR3 sequence is 15 residues long. The germline V and J ends were trimmed by 3 bases and 0 bases, with 11 bases remaining between them. Germline lookup yields CDR1 MDHEN and CDR2 SYDVKM. In nucleotides, the CDR3 is TGTGCCAGCAGTTTCCTAGGTGGGATGAACACTGAAGCTTTCTTT. It translates to CASSFLGGMNTEAFF. Complete variable domain (other parts from reference TRBV28 and TRBJ1-1): DVKVTQSSRYLVKRTGEKVFLECVQDMDHENMFWYRQDPGLGLRLIYFSYDVKMKEKGDIPEGYSVSREKKERFSLILESASTNQTSMYLCASSFLGGMNTEAFFGQGTRLTVV.

This clone appeared a few times. This rearrangement joins TRBV11-2 to TRBJ2-1, with D perhaps TRBD2 (6 bases). The germline V gene encodes CDR1 SGHAT and CDR2 FQNNGV. The CDR3 runs to 16 residues. The V gene lost 3 bases and the J gene lost 5 bases, with 17 bases spanning the gap. The CDR3 protein is CASSLVIGSGDNEQFF. The CDR3 region has the DNA TGTGCCAGCAGCTTGGTAATCGGTTCGGGGGACAATGAGCAGTTCTTC. Full variable domain (outside the CDR3, taken from reference TRBV11-2 and TRBJ2-1): EAGVAQSPRYKIIEKRQSVAFWCNPISGHATLYWYQQILGQGPKLLIQFQNNGVVDDSQLPKDRFSAERLKGVDSTLKIQPAKLEDSAVYLCASSLVIGSGDNEQFFGPGTRLTVL.

This sequence joins TRBV27 and TRBJ2-5; 8 bases align to TRBD2. The CDR3 has 15 amino acids. J gave up 5 bases and V 5 bases, and 10 bases lay outside the gene matches. Germline CDR1 is MNHEY and CDR2 is SMNVEV (reference sequence). CDR3 in amino acids: CASSGSLRTSETQYF. The CDR3 bases are TGTGCCAGCAGTGGATCACTCAGGACTAGCGAGACCCAGTACTTC.